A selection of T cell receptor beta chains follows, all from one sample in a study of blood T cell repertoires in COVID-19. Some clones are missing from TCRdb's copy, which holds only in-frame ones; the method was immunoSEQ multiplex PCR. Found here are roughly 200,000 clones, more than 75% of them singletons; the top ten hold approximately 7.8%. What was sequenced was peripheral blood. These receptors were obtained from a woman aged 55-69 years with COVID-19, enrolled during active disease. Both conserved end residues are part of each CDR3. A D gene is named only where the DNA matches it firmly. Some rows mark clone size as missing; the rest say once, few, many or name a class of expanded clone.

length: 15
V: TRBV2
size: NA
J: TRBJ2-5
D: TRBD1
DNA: TGTGCCAGCAGTGCTCGGACAGGGGGTGGGGAGACCCAGTACTTC
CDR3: CASSARTGGGETQYF

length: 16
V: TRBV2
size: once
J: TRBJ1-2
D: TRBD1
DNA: TGTGCCAGCAGACCTTCTAGTTGGACAGGGCCAAATGGCTACACCTTC
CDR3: CASRPSSWTGPNGYTF

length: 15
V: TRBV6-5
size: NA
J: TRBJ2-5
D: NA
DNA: TGTGCCAGCAGCGCAACCAGGGCAACCGGAGAGACCCAGTACTTC
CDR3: CASSATRATGETQYF

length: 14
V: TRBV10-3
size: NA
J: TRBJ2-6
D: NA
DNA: TGTGCCATCAGTGAACCAGCTGGGGCCAACGTCCTGACTTTC
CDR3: CAISEPAGANVLTF

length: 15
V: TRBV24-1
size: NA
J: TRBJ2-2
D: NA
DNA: TGTGCCACCAGTGATTTCGGCGGGTACACCGGGGAGCTGTTTTTT
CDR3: CATSDFGGYTGELFF

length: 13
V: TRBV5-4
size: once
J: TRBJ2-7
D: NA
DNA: TGTGCCAGCAGCTTGGCATCGGAGGACAGCTGGTACTTC
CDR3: CASSLASEDSWYF

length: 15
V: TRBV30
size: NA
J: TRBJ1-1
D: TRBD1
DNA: TGTGCCTGGAGTATTGACAGGGGATTGAGGACTGAAGCTTTCTTT
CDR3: CAWSIDRGLRTEAFF

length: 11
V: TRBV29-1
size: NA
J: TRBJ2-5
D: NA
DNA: TGCAGCGTGGAGGTGGGGGAGACCCAGTACTTC
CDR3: CSVEVGETQYF

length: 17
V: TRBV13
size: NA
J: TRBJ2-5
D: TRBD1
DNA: TGTGCCAGCAGCTCATTCCTCCCGGACAGGGCAGGAGAGACCCAGTACTTC
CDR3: CASSSFLPDRAGETQYF

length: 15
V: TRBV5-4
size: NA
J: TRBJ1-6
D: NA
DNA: TGTGCCAGCAGATCCGGGACACAAAATAATTCACCCCTCCACTTT
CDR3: CASRSGTQNNSPLHF

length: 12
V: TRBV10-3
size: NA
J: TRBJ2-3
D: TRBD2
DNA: TGTGCCGTTCGGGACGGGAGGGATACGCAGTATTTT
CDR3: CAVRDGRDTQYF

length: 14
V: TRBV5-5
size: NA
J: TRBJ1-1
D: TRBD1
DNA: TGTGCCAGCAGCTTGGAAGGGACAGGGACTGAAGCTTTCTTT
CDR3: CASSLEGTGTEAFF

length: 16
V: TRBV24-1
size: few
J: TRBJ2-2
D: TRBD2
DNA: TGTGCCACCAGTGATTTGACTAGCGGGAGGGCCGGGGAGCTGTTTTTT
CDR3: CATSDLTSGRAGELFF

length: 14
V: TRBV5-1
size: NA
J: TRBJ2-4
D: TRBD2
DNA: TGCGCCAGCAGCCTGAGACTAGCGGCCAACATTCAGTACTTC
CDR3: CASSLRLAANIQYF

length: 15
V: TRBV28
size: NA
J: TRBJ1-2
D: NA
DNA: TGTGCCAGCAGCCCCCCGGGAATCATGGTGTATGGCTACACCTTC
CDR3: CASSPPGIMVYGYTF

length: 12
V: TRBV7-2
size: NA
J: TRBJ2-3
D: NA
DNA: TGTGCCAGCAGCTTAGCGCAGGGCCCGCAGTATTTT
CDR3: CASSLAQGPQYF

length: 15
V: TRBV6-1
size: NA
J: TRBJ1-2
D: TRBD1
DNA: TGTGCCAGCAGTGATGCCGGGACAGCTCCTAGGGGCTACACCTTC
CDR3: CASSDAGTAPRGYTF

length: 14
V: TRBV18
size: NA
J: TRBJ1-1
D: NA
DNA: TGTGCCAGCTCACCAGGGGGAGGAGTCACTGAAGCTTTCTTT
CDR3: CASSPGGGVTEAFF

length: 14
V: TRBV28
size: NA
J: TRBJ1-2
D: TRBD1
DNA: TGTGCCAGCAGACGACAGGGGGATAGCTATGGCTACACCTTC
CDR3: CASRRQGDSYGYTF

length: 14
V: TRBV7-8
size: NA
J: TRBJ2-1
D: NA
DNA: TGTGCCAGCAGCTTAGATCCGGTGTACAATGAGCAGTTCTTC
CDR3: CASSLDPVYNEQFF

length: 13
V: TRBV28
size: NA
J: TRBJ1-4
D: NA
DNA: TGTGCCAGCAGTTTAAACGGTAATGAAAAACTGTTTTTT
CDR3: CASSLNGNEKLFF

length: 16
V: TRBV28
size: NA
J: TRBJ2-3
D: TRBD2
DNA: TGTGCCAGCAGTTTCTTCTCTAGCGGGAGGACAGATACGCAGTATTTT
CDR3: CASSFFSSGRTDTQYF